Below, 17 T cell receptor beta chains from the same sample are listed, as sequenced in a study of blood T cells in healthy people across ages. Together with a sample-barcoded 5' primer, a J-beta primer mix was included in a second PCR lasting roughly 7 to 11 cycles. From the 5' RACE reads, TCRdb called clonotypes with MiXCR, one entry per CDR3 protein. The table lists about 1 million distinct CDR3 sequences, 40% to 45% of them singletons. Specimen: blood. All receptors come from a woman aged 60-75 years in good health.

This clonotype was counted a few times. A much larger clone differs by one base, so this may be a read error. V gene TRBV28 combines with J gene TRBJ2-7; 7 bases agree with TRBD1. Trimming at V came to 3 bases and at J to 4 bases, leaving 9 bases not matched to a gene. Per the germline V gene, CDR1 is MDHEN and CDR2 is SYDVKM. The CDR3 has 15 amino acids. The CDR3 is CASSLLDREPYEQYF. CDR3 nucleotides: TGTGCCAGCAGTTTGCTCGACAGGGAGCCATACGAGCAGTACTTC.

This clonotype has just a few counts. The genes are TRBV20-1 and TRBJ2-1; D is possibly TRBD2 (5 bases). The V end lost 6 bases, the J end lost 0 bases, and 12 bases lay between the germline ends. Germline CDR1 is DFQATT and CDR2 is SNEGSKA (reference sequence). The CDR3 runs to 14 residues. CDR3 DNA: TGCAGTGCCTTACTGGGGAGCTCCTACAATGAGCAGTTCTTC. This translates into CSALLGSSYNEQFF.

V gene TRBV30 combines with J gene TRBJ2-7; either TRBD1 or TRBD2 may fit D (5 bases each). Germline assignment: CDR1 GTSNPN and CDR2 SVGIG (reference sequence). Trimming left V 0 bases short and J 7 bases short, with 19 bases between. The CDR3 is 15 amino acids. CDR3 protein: CAWSVIPGTSQEQYF. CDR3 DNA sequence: TGTGCCTGGAGTGTCATCCCGGGGACCTCCCAAGAGCAGTACTTC.

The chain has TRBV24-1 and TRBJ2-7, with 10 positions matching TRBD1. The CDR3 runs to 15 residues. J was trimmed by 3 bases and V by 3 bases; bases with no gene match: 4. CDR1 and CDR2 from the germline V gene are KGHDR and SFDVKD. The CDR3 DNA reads TGTGCCACCAGTGATCCGAGGACAGGGGGCTACGAGCAGTACTTC. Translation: CATSDPRTGGYEQYF.

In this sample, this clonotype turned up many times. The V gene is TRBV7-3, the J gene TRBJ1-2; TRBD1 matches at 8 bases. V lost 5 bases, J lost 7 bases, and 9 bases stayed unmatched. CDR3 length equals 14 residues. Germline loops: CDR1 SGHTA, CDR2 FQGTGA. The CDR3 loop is CASSPGQGQSGYTF. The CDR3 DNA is TGTGCCAGCAGCCCCGGACAGGGACAATCTGGCTACACCTTC.

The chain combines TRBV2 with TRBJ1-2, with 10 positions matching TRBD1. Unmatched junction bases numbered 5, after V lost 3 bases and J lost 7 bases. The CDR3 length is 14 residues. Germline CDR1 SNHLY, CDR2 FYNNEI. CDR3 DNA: TGTGCCAGCAGTGATGACAGGGGGCTCCGTGGCTACACCTTC. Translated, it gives CASSDDRGLRGYTF.

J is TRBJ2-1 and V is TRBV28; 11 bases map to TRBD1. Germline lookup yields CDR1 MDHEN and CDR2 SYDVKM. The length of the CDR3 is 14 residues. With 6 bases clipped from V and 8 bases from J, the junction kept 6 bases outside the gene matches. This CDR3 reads CASRRDRGFDEQFF. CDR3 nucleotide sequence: TGTGCCAGCAGGAGGGACAGGGGGTTCGATGAGCAGTTCTTC.

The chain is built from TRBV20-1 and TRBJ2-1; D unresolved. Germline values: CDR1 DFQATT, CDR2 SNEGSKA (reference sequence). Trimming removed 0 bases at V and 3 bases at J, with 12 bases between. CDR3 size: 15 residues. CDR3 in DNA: TGCAGTGCTAGAGATCCTAGTCGAGGCTACAATGAGCAGTTCTTC. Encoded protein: CSARDPSRGYNEQFF.

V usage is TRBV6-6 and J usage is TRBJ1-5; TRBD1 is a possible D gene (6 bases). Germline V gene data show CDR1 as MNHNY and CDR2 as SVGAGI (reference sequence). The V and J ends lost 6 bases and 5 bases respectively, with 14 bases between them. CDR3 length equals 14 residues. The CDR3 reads CASRDDQGYQPQHF. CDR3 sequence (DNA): TGTGCCAGCAGAGACGACCAGGGGTATCAGCCCCAGCATTTT.

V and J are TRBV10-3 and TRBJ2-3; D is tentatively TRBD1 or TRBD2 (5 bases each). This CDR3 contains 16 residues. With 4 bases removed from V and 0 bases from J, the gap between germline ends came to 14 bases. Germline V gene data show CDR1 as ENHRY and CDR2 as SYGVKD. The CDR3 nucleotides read TGTGCCATCAGTGCCGGGGACGGACCCAGCACAGATACGCAGTATTTT. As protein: CAISAGDGPSTDTQYF.

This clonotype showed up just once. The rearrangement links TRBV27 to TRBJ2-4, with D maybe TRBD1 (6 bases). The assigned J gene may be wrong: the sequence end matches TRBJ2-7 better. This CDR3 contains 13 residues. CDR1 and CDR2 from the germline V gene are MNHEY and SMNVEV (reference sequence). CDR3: CASSVLTGFEQYF. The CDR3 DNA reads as TGTGCCAGCAGTGTACTTACAGGGTTCGAGCAGTACTTC.

In DNA form, the CDR3 reads TGTGCCAGCATTCTAGGGGGACCCATCGATGAGCAGTTCTTC. Amino acids: CASILGGPIDEQFF. The chain has TRBV2 and TRBJ2-1; D perhaps matches TRBD1 (6 bases). Germline CDR1 SNHLY, CDR2 FYNNEI. The CDR3 length is 14 residues. Trimming took off 7 bases at V and 8 bases at J, with 18 bases between the two ends.

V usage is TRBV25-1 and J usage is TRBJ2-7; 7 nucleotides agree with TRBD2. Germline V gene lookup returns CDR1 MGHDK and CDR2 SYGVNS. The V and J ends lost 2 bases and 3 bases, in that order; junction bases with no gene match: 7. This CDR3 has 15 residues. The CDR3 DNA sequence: TGTGCCAGCAGTGAAAGGGAGGGGCAGATCTACGAGCAGTACTTC. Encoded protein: CASSEREGQIYEQYF.

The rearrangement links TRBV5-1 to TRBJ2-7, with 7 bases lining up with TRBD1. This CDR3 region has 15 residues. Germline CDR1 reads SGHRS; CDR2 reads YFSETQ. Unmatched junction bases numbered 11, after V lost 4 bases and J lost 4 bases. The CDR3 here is CASSPNDRAGYEQYF. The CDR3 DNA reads TGCGCCAGCAGCCCCAACGACAGGGCAGGATACGAGCAGTACTTC.

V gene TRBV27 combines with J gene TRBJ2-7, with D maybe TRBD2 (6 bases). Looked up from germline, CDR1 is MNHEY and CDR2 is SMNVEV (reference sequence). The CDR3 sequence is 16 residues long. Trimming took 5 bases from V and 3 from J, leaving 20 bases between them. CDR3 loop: CASSPGTRFGGYEQYF. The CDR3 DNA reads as TGTGCCAGCAGTCCCGGAACAAGGTTCGGGGGCTACGAGCAGTACTTC.

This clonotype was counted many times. The CDR3 loop reads CASSPDRASYEQYF. In DNA, the CDR3 is TGTGCCAGCAGCCCCGACAGGGCATCCTACGAGCAGTACTTC. The V and J genes are TRBV5-6 and TRBJ2-7; 7 positions agree with TRBD1. The germline V gene encodes CDR1 SGHDT and CDR2 YYEEEE. CDR3 length: 14 amino acids. Trimming took 4 bases from V and 1 from J; bases not matched to a gene: 5.

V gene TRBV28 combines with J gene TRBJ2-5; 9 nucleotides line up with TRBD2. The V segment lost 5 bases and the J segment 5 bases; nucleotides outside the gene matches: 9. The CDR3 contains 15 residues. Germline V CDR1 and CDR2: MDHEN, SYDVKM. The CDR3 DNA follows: TGTGCCAGCAGTACCGCGCGGGAGGGCCGGGAGACCCAGTACTTC. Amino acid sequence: CASSTAREGRETQYF.